Presented here are 5 T cell receptor beta chains from one specimen sequenced in a study of response to subunit inactivated influenza vaccine. TCRdb passed the RT-PCR reads through MiXCR, listing each CDR3 protein once. The repertoire includes some 600,000 distinct CDR3 sequences, 14% of them detected once, and less than 8.5% sits in the top ten. This sample comprised PBMCs from blood, obtained 14 to 15 days before vaccination. These receptors all stem from a man aged 50 or older who received an inactivated influenza vaccine.

This clonotype was counted only a few times. J is TRBJ2-2 and V is TRBV7-9; possibly TRBD2 for D (5 bases). The CDR3 runs 15 residues. Germline V CDR1 and CDR2: SEHNR, FQNEAQ (reference sequence). The V gene lost 8 bases and the J gene lost 3 bases, with 16 bases spanning the gap. CDR3 nucleotides: TGTGCCAGCGGGAACCTAGCCGCGGACACCGGGGAGCTGTTTTTT. The encoded protein is CASGNLAADTGELFF. Drawing the rest from reference TRBV7-9 and TRBJ2-2, the complete variable domain is DTGVSQNPRHKITKRGQNVTFRCDPISEHNRLYWYRQTLGQGPEFLTYFQNEAQLEKSRLLSDRFSAERPKGSFSTLEIQRTEQGDSAMYLCASGNLAADTGELFFGEGSRLTVL.

The genes are TRBV5-1 and TRBJ2-5; TRBD2 might be the D (5 bases). CDR1 is SGHRS and CDR2 is YFSETQ in the germline V gene. The CDR3 length is 12 residues. V was shortened by 4 bases and J by 9 bases, with 13 bases between the two germline ends. The CDR3 nucleotides read TGCGCCAGCAGCCTCGGGGATCTGGCCCAGTACTTC. Protein: CASSLGDLAQYF.

The CDR3 coding sequence is TGTGCCAGCAGCCCGGACAGGGGGACGTACACCGGGGAGCTGTTTTTT. It codes for CASSPDRGTYTGELFF. The rearrangement links TRBV5-6 to TRBJ2-2; 10 bases map to TRBD1. The CDR3 has 16 amino acids. V lost 4 bases to trimming and J lost 3 bases; unmatched junction nucleotides: 6. Germline V CDR1 and CDR2: SGHDT, YYEEEE.

This chain uses TRBV3-1 with TRBJ2-5; 7 bases map to TRBD2. The CDR3 loop spans 16 amino acids. Germline CDR1 is LGHDT and CDR2 is YNNKEL (reference sequence). With 6 bases clipped from V and 4 bases from J, the junction kept 14 bases outside the gene matches. DNA of the CDR3: TGTGCCAGCAGACCTGAACTAGCGAAACTTGGAGAGACCCAGTACTTC. This encodes CASRPELAKLGETQYF.

This chain links TRBV5-1 with TRBJ2-2; possible D gene TRBD1, 5 bases. Trimming cost V 3 bases and J 7 bases, with 13 bases left between them. Germline CDR1 reads SGHRS; CDR2 reads YFSETQ. The CDR3 length is 14 residues. CDR3 nucleotide sequence: TGCGCCAGCAGCTCCTCCTCAGGGTTCGGGGAGCTGTTTTTT. Its protein product is CASSSSSGFGELFF.